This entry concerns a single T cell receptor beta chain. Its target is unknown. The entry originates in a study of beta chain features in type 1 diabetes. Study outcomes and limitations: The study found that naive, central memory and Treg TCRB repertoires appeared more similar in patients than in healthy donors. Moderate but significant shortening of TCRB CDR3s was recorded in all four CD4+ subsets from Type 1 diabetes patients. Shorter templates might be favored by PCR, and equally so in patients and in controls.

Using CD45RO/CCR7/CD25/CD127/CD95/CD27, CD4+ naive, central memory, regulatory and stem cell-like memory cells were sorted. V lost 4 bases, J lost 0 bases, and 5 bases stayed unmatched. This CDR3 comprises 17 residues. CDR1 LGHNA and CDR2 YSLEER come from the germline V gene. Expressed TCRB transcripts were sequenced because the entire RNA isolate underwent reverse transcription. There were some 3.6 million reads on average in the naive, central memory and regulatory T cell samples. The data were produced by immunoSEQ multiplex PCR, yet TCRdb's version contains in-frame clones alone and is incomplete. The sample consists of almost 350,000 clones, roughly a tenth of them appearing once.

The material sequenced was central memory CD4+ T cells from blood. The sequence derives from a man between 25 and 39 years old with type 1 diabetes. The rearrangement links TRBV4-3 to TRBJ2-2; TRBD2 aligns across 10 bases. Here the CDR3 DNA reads TGCGCCAGCAGCCTGCTAGCGGGGGCGACGAACACCGGGGAGCTGTTTTTT. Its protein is CASSLLAGATNTGELFF.